This TCR beta chain was identified in a study of cytomegalovirus exposure and HLA in healthy donors. Turning to the study itself: A previous analysis identified 90 million to 140 million unique TCR beta sequences derived from around 200 million T cells. Findings and caveats of the study: When a later analysis compared HLA-associated TCR beta chains with equally common others, the HLA-associated chains turned out to be more clonally expanded and to have lower generation probabilities.

Germline CDR1 reads KGHSH; CDR2 reads LQKENI. This CDR3 is 15 amino acids long. The ends were cut back, 0 bases at V and 5 bases at J, with 11 bases in the middle. It was with 60 Vbeta and 13 Jbeta primers that the PCR ran. Produced via immunoSEQ multiplex PCR; TCRdb's table is partial and in-frame only. Of some 80,000 clones in the sample, around 76% were seen once. A remark on this clone: As yet, its antigen is unknown.

Healthy bone marrow donors supplied every sample. The chain recombines TRBV18 with TRBJ2-1, with D possibly TRBD2 on 6 matching bases. The sample comprised PBMCs. The source is a man aged 40-50 years in good health and CMV-seronegative. The CDR3, as DNA: TGTGCCAGCTCACCACCGCCCGGGAGAGACAATGAGCAGTTCTTC. Translating gives CASSPPPGRDNEQFF.